Following are 16 T cell receptor beta chains from one sample sequenced in a study of cytomegalovirus exposure and HLA in healthy donors. Primers for the PCR totalled 60 Vbeta and 13 Jbeta. Profiling relied on immunoSEQ multiplex PCR, and the TCRdb table lists in-frame clones only, not all of them. This table holds fewer than 250,000 clones, around 85% found once. The specimen was PBMCs. These receptors were obtained from a human donor in good health.

This chain connects TRBV19 to TRBJ2-2, with 10 positions matching TRBD1. CDR3 length: 16 residues. V lost 5 bases, J lost 2 bases, and 5 bases stayed unmatched. CDR1 and CDR2 from the germline V gene are LNHDA and SQIVND (reference sequence). The CDR3 here is CASSPWTGGNTGELFF. The CDR3 nucleotides read TGTGCCAGTAGTCCGTGGACAGGGGGTAACACCGGGGAGCTGTTTTTT. The full variable domain, in which reference TRBV19 and TRBJ2-2 provide the parts outside the CDR3, is DGGITQSPKYLFRKEGQNVTLSCEQNLNHDAMYWYRQDPGQGLRLIYYSQIVNDFQKGDIAEGYSVSREKKESFPLTVTSAQKNPTAFYLCASSPWTGGNTGELFFGEGSRLTVL.

V and J are TRBV19 and TRBJ2-5; the match to TRBD2 covers 11 bases. The CDR3 has 15 amino acids. Germline CDR1 is LNHDA and CDR2 is SQIVND (reference sequence). The V segment lost 4 bases and the J segment 5 bases; nucleotides outside the gene matches: 6. CDR3 amino acids: CASSTTSGSVETQYF. Here the CDR3 DNA reads TGTGCCAGTAGTACCACTAGCGGGAGCGTGGAGACCCAGTACTTC. The entire variable domain, with the rest obtained from reference TRBV19 and TRBJ2-5, is as follows: DGGITQSPKYLFRKEGQNVTLSCEQNLNHDAMYWYRQDPGQGLRLIYYSQIVNDFQKGDIAEGYSVSREKKESFPLTVTSAQKNPTAFYLCASSTTSGSVETQYFGPGTRLLVL.

The rearrangement links TRBV7-9 to TRBJ1-1; 7 bases agree with TRBD1. The CDR3 length is 14 residues. The V and J ends lost 5 bases and 6 bases, in that order; junction bases with no gene match: 9. Per germline, CDR1 SEHNR and CDR2 FQNEAQ (reference sequence). This CDR3 is CASSPQGDGAEAFF. CDR3 coding DNA: TGTGCCAGCAGCCCTCAGGGGGACGGCGCTGAAGCTTTCTTT.

V is TRBV28 and J is TRBJ2-6; TRBD2 matches at 7 bases. The germline CDR1 and CDR2 sequences are MDHEN and SYDVKM. This CDR3 has 18 amino acids. V was pared by 3 bases and J by 0 bases, with 8 bases of the junction left unmatched. The DNA of the CDR3 is TGTGCCAGCAGTTTCATCAGCGGGGCCTACTCTGGGGCCAACGTCCTGACTTTC. Amino acid sequence: CASSFISGAYSGANVLTF. The whole variable domain, remainder taken from reference TRBV28 and TRBJ2-6, is DVKVTQSSRYLVKRTGEKVFLECVQDMDHENMFWYRQDPGLGLRLIYFSYDVKMKEKGDIPEGYSVSREKKERFSLILESASTNQTSMYLCASSFISGAYSGANVLTFGAGSRLTVL.

This chain joins TRBV7-2 and TRBJ2-1, with TRBD1 matching 10 bases. J gave up 12 bases and V 3 bases, and 5 bases lay outside the gene matches. CDR3 length: 13 residues. Germline-derived CDR1 and CDR2 are SGHTA and FQGNSA. CDR3 region: CASSFQGDRGQFF. DNA of the CDR3: TGTGCCAGCAGCTTTCAGGGGGACAGGGGGCAGTTCTTC.

The chain employs TRBV27 and TRBJ1-1; 7 bases line up with TRBD1. This CDR3 spans 15 amino acids. Trimming removed 5 bases from V and 5 bases from J; junction bases left unmatched: 11. Germline lookup yields CDR1 MNHEY and CDR2 SMNVEV (reference sequence). The CDR3 here is CASSPLGQVKTEAFF. The CDR3 DNA reads TGTGCCAGCAGTCCCCTAGGACAGGTTAAGACTGAAGCTTTCTTT.

This chain's CDR3 is CASSQRSTGIYNEQFF. DNA for the CDR3: TGTGCCAGCAGCCAGCGATCGACAGGAATCTACAATGAGCAGTTCTTC. This chain uses TRBV7-6 with TRBJ2-1; possible D gene TRBD1, 6 bases. The CDR3 length is 16 residues. V shed 5 bases and J shed 3 bases, with 17 bases lying between them. Germline CDR1 and CDR2: SGHVS and FNYEAQ.

The chain employs TRBV27 and TRBJ1-2; unclear D gene. Germline V gene lookup returns CDR1 MNHEY and CDR2 SMNVEV (reference sequence). This CDR3 has 14 residues. V was pared by 4 bases and J by 2 bases, with 11 bases between. The chain's CDR3 is CASSSSQANYGYTF. CDR3 bases: TGTGCCAGCAGTTCATCCCAGGCAAACTATGGCTACACCTTC.

On this clone itself: Different DNA sequences within this sample yield the same CDR3. The rearrangement uses TRBV19 and TRBJ1-5; possible D gene TRBD1, 5 bases. From germline, CDR1 is LNHDA and CDR2 SQIVND (reference sequence). V gave up 8 bases and J gave up 0 bases, with 8 bases separating them. CDR3 length equals 13 residues. For the CDR3, the DNA is TGTGCCAGTTCAGACAGTAGCAATCAGCCCCAGCATTTT. Residues: CASSDSSNQPQHF.

The chain joins TRBV4-1 to TRBJ2-1; TRBD2 might be the D (5 bases). The CDR3 consists of 15 residues. V gave up 3 bases and J gave up 2 bases, with 11 bases separating them. CDR1 is MGHRA, CDR2 YSYEKL, per germline. The CDR3 DNA sequence: TGCGCCAGCAGCCAGGCGGCGGGTACCTACAATGAGCAGTTCTTC. Amino acid sequence: CASSQAAGTYNEQFF.

This sequence joins TRBV2 and TRBJ2-2; maybe TRBD2 (6 bases). This CDR3 spans 15 amino acids. The germline CDR1 and CDR2 sequences are SNHLY and FYNNEI. The V gene lost 6 bases and the J gene lost 6 bases, with 17 bases spanning the gap. CDR3 in DNA: TGTGCCAGCAGGACCGGGACCGGGGGACCCGGGGAGCTGTTTTTT. Translation gives CASRTGTGGPGELFF.

This chain uses TRBV7-9 with TRBJ2-1; 12 bases align to TRBD2. This CDR3 comprises 15 residues. The V and J ends lost 1 base and 10 bases, in that order; junction bases with no gene match: 5. The germline V gene encodes CDR1 SEHNR and CDR2 FQNEAQ (reference sequence). The CDR3 loop reads CASSLDELAGGEQFF. The DNA of the CDR3 is TGTGCCAGCAGCTTAGATGAACTAGCGGGAGGAGAGCAGTTCTTC.

This chain links TRBV6-1 with TRBJ1-2; no clear D. CDR3 length: 13 amino acids. The ends were cut back, 2 bases at V and 0 bases at J, with 4 bases in the middle. The germline gives CDR1 MNHNS, CDR2 SASEGT. DNA of the CDR3: TGTGCCAGCAGTGAATACTCTAACTATGGCTACACCTTC. This translates into CASSEYSNYGYTF.

Notes on this clone: The junction departs from germline at one end; a sequencing error may be responsible. The V and J genes are TRBV7-9 and TRBJ2-2; 11 nucleotides align to TRBD2. The CDR3 extends over 18 amino acids. CDR1 and CDR2 (germline): SEHNR, FQNEAQ (reference sequence). The chain's CDR3 is CSSSLRRTLAGGTGELFF. CDR3 nucleotides: TGTTCCAGCAGCTTACGTCGTACGCTAGCGGGAGGAACCGGGGAGCTGTTTTTT.

The chain is built from TRBV4-3 and TRBJ2-3; 12 nucleotides align to TRBD2. In germline, CDR1 is LGHNA, CDR2 YSLEER. V lost 5 bases to trimming and J lost 3 bases; unmatched junction nucleotides: 12. This CDR3 is 18 amino acids long. CDR3 region: CASSSRTSGKGGTDTQYF. The CDR3 DNA reads as TGCGCCAGCAGCTCCAGGACTAGCGGGAAAGGGGGGACAGATACGCAGTATTTT.

The chain combines TRBV7-9 with TRBJ2-3, with unresolved D. The germline V gene encodes CDR1 SEHNR and CDR2 FQNEAQ (reference sequence). Trimming removed 3 bases from V and 4 bases from J, with 14 bases in between. This CDR3 has 15 amino acids. The CDR3 protein is CASSLGNSPADTQYF. In DNA form, the CDR3 reads TGTGCCAGCAGCTTGGGTAACAGCCCCGCAGATACGCAGTATTTT.